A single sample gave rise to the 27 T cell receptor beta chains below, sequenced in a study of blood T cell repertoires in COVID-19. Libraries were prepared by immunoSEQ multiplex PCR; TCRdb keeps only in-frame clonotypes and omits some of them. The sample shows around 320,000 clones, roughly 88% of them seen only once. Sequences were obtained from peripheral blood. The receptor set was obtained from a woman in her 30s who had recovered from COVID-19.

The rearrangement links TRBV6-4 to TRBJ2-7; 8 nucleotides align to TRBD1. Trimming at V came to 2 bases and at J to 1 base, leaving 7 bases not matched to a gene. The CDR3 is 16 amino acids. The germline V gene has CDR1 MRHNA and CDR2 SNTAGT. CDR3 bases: TGTGCCAGCAGTGACCCAGGGGGCGACGAATCCTACGAGCAGTACTTC. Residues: CASSDPGGDESYEQYF.

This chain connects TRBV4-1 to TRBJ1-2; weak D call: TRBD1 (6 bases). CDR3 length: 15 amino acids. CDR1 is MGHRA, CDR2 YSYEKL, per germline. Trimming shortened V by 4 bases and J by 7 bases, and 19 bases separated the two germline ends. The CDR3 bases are TGCGCCAGCAGCCCTACTCAGACAGGACGTGCTGGCTACACCTTC. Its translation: CASSPTQTGRAGYTF.

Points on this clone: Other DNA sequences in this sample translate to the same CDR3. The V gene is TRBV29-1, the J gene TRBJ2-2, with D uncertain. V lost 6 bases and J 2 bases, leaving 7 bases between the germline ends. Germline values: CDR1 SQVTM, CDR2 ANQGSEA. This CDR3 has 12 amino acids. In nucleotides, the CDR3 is TGCAGCGTCCTCCGTAACACCGGGGAGCTGTTTTTT. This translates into CSVLRNTGELFF.

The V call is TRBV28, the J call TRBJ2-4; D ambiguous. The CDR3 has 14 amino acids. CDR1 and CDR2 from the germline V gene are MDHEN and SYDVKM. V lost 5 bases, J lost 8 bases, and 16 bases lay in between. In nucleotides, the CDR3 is TGTGCCAGCAGTACCAGTAGCACTATCGACATTCAGTACTTC. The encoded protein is CASSTSSTIDIQYF.

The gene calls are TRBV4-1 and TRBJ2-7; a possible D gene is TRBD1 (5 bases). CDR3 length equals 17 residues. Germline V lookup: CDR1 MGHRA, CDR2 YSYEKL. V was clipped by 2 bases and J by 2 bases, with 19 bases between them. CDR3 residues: CASSQWWGRGTPYEQYF. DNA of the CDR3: TGCGCCAGCAGCCAATGGTGGGGCAGAGGTACCCCCTACGAGCAGTACTTC.

Here the CDR3 reads CASSRGQHYTEAFF. DNA for the CDR3: TGTGCCAGCAGTAGGGGACAGCACTACACTGAAGCTTTCTTT. The chain recombines TRBV5-8 with TRBJ1-1; 7 bases align to TRBD1. Germline CDR1 SGHTS, CDR2 YDEGEE. V gave up 5 bases and J gave up 3 bases; unmatched junction bases: 7. The CDR3 covers 14 residues.

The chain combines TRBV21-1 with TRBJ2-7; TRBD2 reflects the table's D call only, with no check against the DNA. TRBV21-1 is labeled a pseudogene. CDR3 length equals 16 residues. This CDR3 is CASSKGGRREVHEQYF. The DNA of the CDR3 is TGTGCCAGCAGCAAAGGGGGGAGGAGGGAGGTACACGAGCAGTACTTC.

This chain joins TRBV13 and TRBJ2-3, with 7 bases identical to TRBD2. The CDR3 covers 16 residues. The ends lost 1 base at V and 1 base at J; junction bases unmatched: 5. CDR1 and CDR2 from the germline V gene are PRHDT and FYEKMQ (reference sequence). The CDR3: CASSLVSGGGTDTQYF. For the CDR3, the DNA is TGTGCCAGCAGCTTAGTTTCGGGAGGAGGCACAGATACGCAGTATTTT.

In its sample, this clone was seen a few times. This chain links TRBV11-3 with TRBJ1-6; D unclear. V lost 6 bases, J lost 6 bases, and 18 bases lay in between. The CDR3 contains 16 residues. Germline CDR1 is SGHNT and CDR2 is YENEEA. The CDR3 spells CASRPSLTTLNSPLHF. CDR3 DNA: TGTGCCAGCAGACCCTCGCTCACAACCCTTAATTCACCCCTCCACTTT. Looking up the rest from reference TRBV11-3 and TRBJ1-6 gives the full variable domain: EAGVVQSPRYKIIEKKQPVAFWCNPISGHNTLYWYLQNLGQGPELLIRYENEEAVDDSQLPKDRFSAERLKGVDSTLKIQPAELGDSAVYLCASRPSLTTLNSPLHFGNGTRLTVT.

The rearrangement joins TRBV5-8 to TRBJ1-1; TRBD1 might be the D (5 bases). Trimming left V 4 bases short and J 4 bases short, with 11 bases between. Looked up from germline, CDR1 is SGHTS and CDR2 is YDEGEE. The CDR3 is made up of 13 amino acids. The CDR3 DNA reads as TGTGCCAGCAGCATACAGACAGTCACTGAAGCTTTCTTT. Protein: CASSIQTVTEAFF.

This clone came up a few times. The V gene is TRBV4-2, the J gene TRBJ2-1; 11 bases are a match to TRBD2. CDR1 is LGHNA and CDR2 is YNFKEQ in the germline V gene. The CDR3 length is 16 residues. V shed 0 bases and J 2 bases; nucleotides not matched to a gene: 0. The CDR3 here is CASSQDSGGAYNEQFF. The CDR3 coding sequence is TGTGCCAGCAGCCAAGATAGCGGGGGGGCCTACAATGAGCAGTTCTTC.

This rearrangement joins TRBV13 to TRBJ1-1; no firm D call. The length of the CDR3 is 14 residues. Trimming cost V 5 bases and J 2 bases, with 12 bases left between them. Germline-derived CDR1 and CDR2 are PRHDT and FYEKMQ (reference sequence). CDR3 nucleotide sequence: TGTGCCAGCAGCCAGGAGGATTTAAACACTGAAGCTTTCTTT. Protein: CASSQEDLNTEAFF.

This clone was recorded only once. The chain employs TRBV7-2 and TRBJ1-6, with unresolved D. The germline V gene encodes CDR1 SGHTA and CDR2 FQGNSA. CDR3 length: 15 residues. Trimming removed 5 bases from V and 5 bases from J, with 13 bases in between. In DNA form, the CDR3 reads TGTGCCAGCAGCCCAAGGGCCGGGGATAATTCACCCCTCCACTTT. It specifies CASSPRAGDNSPLHF.

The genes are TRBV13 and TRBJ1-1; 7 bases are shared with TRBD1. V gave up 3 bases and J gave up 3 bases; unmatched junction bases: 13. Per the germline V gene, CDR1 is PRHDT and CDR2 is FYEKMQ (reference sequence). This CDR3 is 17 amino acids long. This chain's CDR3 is CASSFPKLQGEDTEAFF. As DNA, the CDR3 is TGTGCCAGCAGCTTCCCCAAACTCCAGGGGGAGGACACTGAAGCTTTCTTT. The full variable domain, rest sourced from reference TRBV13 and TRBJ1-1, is AAGVIQSPRHLIKEKRETATLKCYPIPRHDTVYWYQQGPGQDPQFLISFYEKMQSDKGSIPDRFSAQQFSDYHSELNMSSLELGDSALYFCASSFPKLQGEDTEAFFGQGTRLTVV.

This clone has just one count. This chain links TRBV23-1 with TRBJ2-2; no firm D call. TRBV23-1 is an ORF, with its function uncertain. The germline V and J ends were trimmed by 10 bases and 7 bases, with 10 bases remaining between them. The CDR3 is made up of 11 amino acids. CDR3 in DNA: TGCGCCACCCCCCCGGGCGGGGAGCTGTTTTTT. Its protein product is CATPPGGELFF.

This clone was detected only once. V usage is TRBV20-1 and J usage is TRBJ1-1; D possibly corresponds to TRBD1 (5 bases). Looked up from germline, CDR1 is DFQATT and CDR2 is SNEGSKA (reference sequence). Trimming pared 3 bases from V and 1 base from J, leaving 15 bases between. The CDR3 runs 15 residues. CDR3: CSASGFDRRNTEAFF. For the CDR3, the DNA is TGCAGTGCTAGTGGTTTTGACAGAAGGAACACTGAAGCTTTCTTT.

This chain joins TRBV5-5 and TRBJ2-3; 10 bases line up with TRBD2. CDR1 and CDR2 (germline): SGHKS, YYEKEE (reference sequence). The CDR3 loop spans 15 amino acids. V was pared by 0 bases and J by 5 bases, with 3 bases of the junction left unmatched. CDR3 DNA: TGTGCCAGCAGCTTGGTGAGCGGGGGGGGAGATACGCAGTATTTT. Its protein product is CASSLVSGGGDTQYF.

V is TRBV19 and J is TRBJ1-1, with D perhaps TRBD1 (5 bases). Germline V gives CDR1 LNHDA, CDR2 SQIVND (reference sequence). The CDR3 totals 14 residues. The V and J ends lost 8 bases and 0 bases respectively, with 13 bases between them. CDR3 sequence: CASRQGFMNTEAFF. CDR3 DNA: TGTGCCAGTCGGCAGGGATTCATGAACACTGAAGCTTTCTTT.

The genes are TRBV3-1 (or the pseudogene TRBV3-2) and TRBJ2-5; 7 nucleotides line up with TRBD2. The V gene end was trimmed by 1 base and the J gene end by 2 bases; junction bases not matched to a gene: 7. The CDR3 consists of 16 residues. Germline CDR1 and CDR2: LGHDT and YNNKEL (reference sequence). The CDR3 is CASSQGSVGGQETQYF. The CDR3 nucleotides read TGTGCCAGCAGCCAAGGTTCCGTGGGGGGGCAAGAGACCCAGTACTTC.

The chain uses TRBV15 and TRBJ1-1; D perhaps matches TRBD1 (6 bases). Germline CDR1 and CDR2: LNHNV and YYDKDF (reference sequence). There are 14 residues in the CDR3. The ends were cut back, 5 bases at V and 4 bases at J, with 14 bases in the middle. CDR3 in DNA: TGTGCCACCAGCTCCGGGGGGCAAATCACTGAAGCTTTCTTT. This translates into CATSSGGQITEAFF.

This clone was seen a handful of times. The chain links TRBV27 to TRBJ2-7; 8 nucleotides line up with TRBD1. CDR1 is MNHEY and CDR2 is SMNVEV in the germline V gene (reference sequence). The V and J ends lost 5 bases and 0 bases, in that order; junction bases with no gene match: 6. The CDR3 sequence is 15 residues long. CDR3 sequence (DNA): TGTGCCAGCAGTGAGACAGGGGACGGCTCCTACGAGCAGTACTTC. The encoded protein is CASSETGDGSYEQYF.

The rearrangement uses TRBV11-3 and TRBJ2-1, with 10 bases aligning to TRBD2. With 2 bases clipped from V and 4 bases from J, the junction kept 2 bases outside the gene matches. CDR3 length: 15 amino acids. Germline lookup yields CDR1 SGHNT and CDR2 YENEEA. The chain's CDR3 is CASSLSGGAYNEQFF. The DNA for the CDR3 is TGTGCCAGCAGCTTAAGCGGGGGGGCATACAATGAGCAGTTCTTC.

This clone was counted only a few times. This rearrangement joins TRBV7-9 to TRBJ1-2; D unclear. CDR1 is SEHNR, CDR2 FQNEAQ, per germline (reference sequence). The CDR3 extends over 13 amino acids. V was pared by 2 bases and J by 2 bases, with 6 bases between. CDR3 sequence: CASSLYKNYGYTF. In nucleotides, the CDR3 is TGTGCCAGCAGCTTATACAAGAACTATGGCTACACCTTC.

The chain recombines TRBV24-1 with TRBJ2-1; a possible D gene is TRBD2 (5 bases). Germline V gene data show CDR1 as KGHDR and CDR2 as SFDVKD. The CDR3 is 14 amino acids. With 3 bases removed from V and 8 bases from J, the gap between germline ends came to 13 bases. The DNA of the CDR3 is TGTGCCACCAGTGATCCGCTCGGGAAAGATGAGCAGTTCTTC. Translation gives CATSDPLGKDEQFF.

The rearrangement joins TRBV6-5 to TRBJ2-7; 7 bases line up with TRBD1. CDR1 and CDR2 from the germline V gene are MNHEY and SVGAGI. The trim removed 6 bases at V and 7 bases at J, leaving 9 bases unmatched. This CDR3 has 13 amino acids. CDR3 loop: CASRHNDREEQYF. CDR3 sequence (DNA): TGTGCCAGCAGACACAACGACAGGGAAGAGCAGTACTTC.

This chain's CDR3 is CASKDRDYGYTF. The CDR3 DNA sequence: TGTGCCAGTAAAGACAGGGACTATGGCTACACCTTC. This chain uses TRBV6-5 with TRBJ1-2, with 7 bases matching TRBD1. CDR3 length: 12 residues. Germline trimming cut 9 bases from V and 3 bases from J; bases unmatched to any gene: 4. Germline V gene lookup returns CDR1 MNHEY and CDR2 SVGAGI.

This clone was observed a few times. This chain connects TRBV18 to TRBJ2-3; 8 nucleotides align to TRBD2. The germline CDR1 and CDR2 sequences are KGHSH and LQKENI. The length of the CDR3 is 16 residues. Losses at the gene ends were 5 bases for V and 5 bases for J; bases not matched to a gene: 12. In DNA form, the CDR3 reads TGTGCCAGCTCATCCGGGTTAGCGGGGTCTGAAGATACGCAGTATTTT. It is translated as CASSSGLAGSEDTQYF.